This passage covers 6 T cell receptor beta chains from one sample sequenced in a study of siplizumab effects on memory and regulatory T cells. Sequenced by immunoSEQ multiplex PCR; TCRdb stores in-frame clones only, minus some. The repertoire holds 50,000 or so clones, about 97% seen once, with 0.55% to 0.65% in the top ten. The sequencing input was naive CD4+ T cells sorted from blood. These receptors were taken from a human donor in good health.

The rearrangement links TRBV11-2 to TRBJ1-1, with D possibly matching TRBD1 (5 bases). The germline V gene encodes CDR1 SGHAT and CDR2 FQNNGV. This CDR3 is 11 amino acids long. V was trimmed by 1 base and J by 8 bases, leaving 5 bases between them. CDR3 sequence reads: CASSLGGEAFF. The DNA for the CDR3 is TGTGCCAGCAGCTTAGGGGGGGAAGCTTTCTTT.

The chain links TRBV19 to TRBJ1-5; TRBD1 matches at 10 bases. V lost 7 bases to trimming and J lost 2 bases; unmatched junction nucleotides: 14. The V gene's germline CDR1 is LNHDA and CDR2 SQIVND (reference sequence). This CDR3 has 18 amino acids. The CDR3 reads CASTKGQGKVSGNQPQHF. The CDR3 DNA follows: TGTGCCAGTACCAAGGGACAGGGGAAAGTATCTGGCAATCAGCCCCAGCATTTT.

The V call is TRBV6-1, the J call TRBJ2-7, with D unclear. Deletions cut 5 bases from V and 4 bases from J, with 6 bases between. Germline CDR1 MNHNS, CDR2 SASEGT. The CDR3 runs to 11 residues. For the CDR3, the DNA is TGTGCCAGCAGTTCAGAATACGAGCAGTACTTC. This codes for CASSSEYEQYF.

The chain joins TRBV6-6 to TRBJ2-5, with 10 bases identical to TRBD1. The V and J ends lost 6 bases and 5 bases, in that order; junction bases with no gene match: 6. The CDR3 is made up of 14 amino acids. The V gene's germline CDR1 is MNHNY and CDR2 SVGAGI (reference sequence). The CDR3: CASRTDRGWETQYF. CDR3 coding DNA: TGTGCCAGCAGAACGGACAGGGGGTGGGAGACCCAGTACTTC.

CDR3 sequence: CASSLVPGMNTEAFF. CDR3 nucleotide sequence: TGCGCCAGCAGCTTGGTTCCTGGAATGAACACTGAAGCTTTCTTT. The chain combines TRBV5-1 with TRBJ1-1; D gene unclear. This CDR3 contains 15 residues. The V gene's germline CDR1 is SGHRS and CDR2 YFSETQ. Trimming left V 0 bases short and J 0 bases short, with 9 bases between.

This chain uses TRBV6-1 with TRBJ2-3, with TRBD2 matching 9 bases. The ends lost 8 bases at V and 3 bases at J; junction bases unmatched: 9. Germline V CDR1 and CDR2: MNHNS, SASEGT. The CDR3 is 15 residues long. DNA of the CDR3: TGTGCCAGCGAAATAGCGGGAGTCCTGACAGATACGCAGTATTTT. Translated, it gives CASEIAGVLTDTQYF.